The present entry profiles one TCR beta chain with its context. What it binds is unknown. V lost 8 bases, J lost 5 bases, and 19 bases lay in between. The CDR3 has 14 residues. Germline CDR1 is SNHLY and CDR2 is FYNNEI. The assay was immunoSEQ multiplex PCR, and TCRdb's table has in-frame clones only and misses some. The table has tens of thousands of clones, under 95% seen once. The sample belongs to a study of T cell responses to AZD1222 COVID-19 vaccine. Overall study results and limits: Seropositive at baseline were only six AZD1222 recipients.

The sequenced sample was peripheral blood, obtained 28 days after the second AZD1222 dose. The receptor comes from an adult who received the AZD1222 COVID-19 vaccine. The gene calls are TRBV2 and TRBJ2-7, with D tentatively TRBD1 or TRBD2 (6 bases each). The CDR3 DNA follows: TGTGCCAGCGGATCCACCGGAGGGGGAAACGAGCAGTACTTC. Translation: CASGSTGGGNEQYF. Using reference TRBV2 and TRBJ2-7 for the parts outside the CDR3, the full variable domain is EPEVTQTPSHQVTQMGQEVILRCVPISNHLYFYWYRQILGQKVEFLVSFYNNEISEKSEIFDDQFSVERPDGSNFTLKIRSTKLEDSAMYFCASGSTGGGNEQYFGPGTRLTVT.